What follows is one T cell receptor (beta chain) and its context. Its cognate antigen is unknown. The PCR made use of 60 Vbeta and 13 Jbeta primers. Clones were sequenced by immunoSEQ multiplex PCR, and TCRdb holds only the in-frame ones, with some missing. The sample has 85,000 to 130,000 clones, roughly 72% seen once. The record originates from a study of cytomegalovirus exposure and HLA in healthy donors. General observations from the study: It was reported in a later analysis that an Asian-associated ancestry cluster showed fewer N-insertions than the roughly 620-donor mean. By a later analysis, the bulk of CMV-associated TCR beta chains appeared HLA-restricted. The analysis excluded some indistinguishable V segments, including TRBV6-2 and TRBV6-3.

Germline CDR1 reads PRHDT; CDR2 reads FYEKMQ (reference sequence). There are 15 residues in the CDR3. J gave up 6 bases and V 7 bases, and 9 bases lay outside the gene matches. The rearrangement joins TRBV13 to TRBJ2-2, with TRBD2 matching over 9 bases. The receptor comes from a woman younger than 35 in good health and CMV-seropositive. The sample taken for sequencing was PBMCs. In DNA, the CDR3 is TGTGCCAGCACCTCGGGACTAGCCGGTGCCGGGGAGCTGTTTTTT. It yields the protein CASTSGLAGAGELFF.